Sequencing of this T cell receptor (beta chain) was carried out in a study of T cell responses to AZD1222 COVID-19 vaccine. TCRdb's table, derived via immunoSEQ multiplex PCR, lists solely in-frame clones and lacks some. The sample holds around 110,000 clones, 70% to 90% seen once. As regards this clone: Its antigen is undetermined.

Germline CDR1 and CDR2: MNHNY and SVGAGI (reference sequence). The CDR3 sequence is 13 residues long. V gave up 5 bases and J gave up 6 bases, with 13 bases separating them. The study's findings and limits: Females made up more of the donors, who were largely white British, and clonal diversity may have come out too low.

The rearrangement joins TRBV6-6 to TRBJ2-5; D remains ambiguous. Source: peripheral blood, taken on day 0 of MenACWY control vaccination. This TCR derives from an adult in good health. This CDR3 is CASSPTRPQTQYF. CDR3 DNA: TGTGCCAGCAGTCCGACGCGCCCTCAGACCCAGTACTTC.